This passage covers 25 T cell receptor beta chains from one sample sequenced in a study of blood T cell repertoires in COVID-19. Assay used: immunoSEQ multiplex PCR; TCRdb lists only in-frame clones, some missing. The sample has some 58,000 clones, approximately 92% seen once. Sequencing was performed on peripheral blood. The receptors were gathered from a man in his fifties or sixties with active COVID-19.

V gene TRBV18 combines with J gene TRBJ2-1; 9 bases align to TRBD1. Trimming cost V 0 bases and J 8 bases; bases outside gene matches: 8. Germline V gives CDR1 KGHSH, CDR2 LQKENI. The CDR3 runs to 16 residues. CDR3: CASSPPGQGSKDEQFF. The CDR3 DNA reads TGTGCCAGCTCACCACCGGGACAGGGTTCAAAGGATGAGCAGTTCTTC.

The chain recombines TRBV7-9 with TRBJ2-1, with a weak D call TRBD2 (6 bases). The V and J ends lost 8 bases and 4 bases respectively, with 15 bases between them. CDR3 length equals 14 residues. CDR1 SEHNR and CDR2 FQNEAQ come from the germline V gene (reference sequence). For the CDR3, the DNA is TGTGCCAGCTCATGGGGGGACTTATACAATGAGCAGTTCTTC. It codes for CASSWGDLYNEQFF.

The genes are TRBV7-9 and TRBJ1-2; a possible D gene is TRBD1 (6 bases). CDR3 length: 14 amino acids. Trimming shortened V by 2 bases and J by 8 bases, and 15 bases separated the two germline ends. CDR1 and CDR2 from the germline V gene are SEHNR and FQNEAQ (reference sequence). The CDR3 DNA reads as TGTGCCAGCAGCTTAACAGCACAGGGATTAGGCTACACCTTC. Amino acids: CASSLTAQGLGYTF.

The chain uses TRBV5-6 and TRBJ1-4; weak D call: TRBD1 (6 bases). V shed 0 bases and J shed 4 bases, with 13 bases lying between them. From germline, CDR1 is SGHDT and CDR2 YYEEEE. There are 16 residues in the CDR3. The CDR3 coding sequence is TGTGCCAGCAGCTTGGCCTCTGCAGGGGATAATGAAAAACTGTTTTTT. It codes for CASSLASAGDNEKLFF.

The chain recombines TRBV5-1 with TRBJ2-1; 14 positions match TRBD2. The CDR3 consists of 18 residues. Per germline, CDR1 SGHRS and CDR2 YFSETQ. J gave up 4 bases and V 4 bases, and 10 bases lay outside the gene matches. The CDR3 spells CASSIPSGTSGGYNEQFF. In DNA, the CDR3 is TGCGCCAGCAGCATCCCCTCCGGGACTAGCGGGGGTTACAATGAGCAGTTCTTC.

The chain's CDR3 is CASSSRGAGNEQFF. In nucleotides, the CDR3 is TGTGCCAGCAGCTCTCGTGGGGCTGGCAATGAGCAGTTCTTC. The V call is TRBV11-3, the J call TRBJ2-1; weak D call: TRBD1 (5 bases). The V gene lost 4 bases and the J gene lost 6 bases, with 13 bases spanning the gap. Germline CDR1 reads SGHNT; CDR2 reads YENEEA. CDR3 length: 14 amino acids.

The chain recombines TRBV7-2 with TRBJ2-4; TRBD1 is a possible D gene (6 bases). V shed 0 bases and J shed 10 bases, with 7 bases lying between them. The CDR3 runs to 12 residues. Germline-derived CDR1 and CDR2 are SGHTA and FQGNSA. The chain's CDR3 is CASSLAQGIQYF. The DNA for the CDR3 is TGTGCCAGCAGCTTAGCTCAGGGGATTCAGTACTTC.

The CDR3 sequence: CASSSGGVTTGELFF. CDR3 bases: TGTGCCAGCTCATCCGGGGGAGTGACAACCGGGGAGCTGTTTTTT. The rearrangement joins TRBV18 to TRBJ2-2, with D possibly being TRBD2 (6 bases). Germline CDR1 is KGHSH and CDR2 is LQKENI. This CDR3 spans 15 amino acids. With 5 bases removed from V and 5 bases from J, the gap between germline ends came to 15 bases.

The DNA for the CDR3 is TGTGCCATCAGTGAGGACAGGGGCTTCGGGATTCAGTACTTC. Protein sequence: CAISEDRGFGIQYF. This rearrangement joins TRBV10-3 to TRBJ2-4; 8 nucleotides agree with TRBD1. This CDR3 is built from 14 residues. Germline CDR1 reads ENHRY; CDR2 reads SYGVKD. J was trimmed by 10 bases and V by 2 bases; bases with no gene match: 7.

The chain joins TRBV6-5 to TRBJ1-6, with 9 nucleotides matching TRBD1. The CDR3 consists of 15 residues. After removal of 4 bases from V and 10 bases from J, the junction contained 8 bases not matched to a gene. Germline-derived CDR1 and CDR2 are MNHEY and SVGAGI. The CDR3 sequence: CASSSGTGRSSPLHF. CDR3 coding DNA: TGTGCCAGCAGTTCGGGGACAGGGAGATCCTCACCCCTCCACTTT.

The chain links TRBV3-1 (or the pseudogene TRBV3-2) to TRBJ2-3; 7 bases are a match to TRBD2. The CDR3 is made up of 15 amino acids. CDR1 and CDR2 (germline): LGHDT, YNNKEL (reference sequence). V shed 0 bases and J 8 bases; nucleotides not matched to a gene: 8. The CDR3 sequence is CASSQERLSGTTQYF. Written as DNA, the CDR3 is TGTGCCAGCAGCCAAGAGCGTCTGAGCGGGACTACGCAGTATTTT.

This rearrangement joins TRBV2 to TRBJ2-7; D may be TRBD1 (5 bases). CDR1 and CDR2 (germline): SNHLY, FYNNEI. Trimming took 6 bases from V and 1 from J, leaving 7 bases between them. The CDR3 contains 12 residues. The chain's CDR3 is CASSRQSYEQYF. CDR3 DNA sequence: TGTGCCAGCAGCAGACAGTCCTACGAGCAGTACTTC.

The genes are TRBV9 and TRBJ2-2; 8 bases map to TRBD2. V lost 0 bases, J lost 5 bases, and 6 bases stayed unmatched. This CDR3 region has 16 residues. Germline CDR1 and CDR2: SGDLS and YYNGEE. CDR3 sequence (DNA): TGTGCCAGCAGCGTAGCAGCGGGGGAACTAACCGGGGAGCTGTTTTTT. The encoded protein is CASSVAAGELTGELFF.

This clone was detected only once. The chain has TRBV28 and TRBJ2-7, with D possibly TRBD2 on 5 matching bases. The CDR3 runs 14 residues. Trimming cost V 9 bases and J 0 bases, with 15 bases left between them. Germline CDR1 reads MDHEN; CDR2 reads SYDVKM. This chain's CDR3 is CASKRERSSYEQYF. The CDR3 nucleotides are TGTGCCAGTAAAAGGGAGAGAAGCTCCTACGAGCAGTACTTC.

As to this clone: Other nucleotide sequences from this sample produce the same CDR3. V and J are TRBV29-1 and TRBJ1-1, with 9 bases that match TRBD1. With 6 bases clipped from V and 3 bases from J, the junction kept 2 bases outside the gene matches. The CDR3 contains 12 residues. Germline loops: CDR1 SQVTM, CDR2 ANQGSEA. The CDR3 coding sequence is TGCAGCGTGGGACAGGGTTACACTGAAGCTTTCTTT. Its translation is CSVGQGYTEAFF.

The genes are TRBV12-3 or TRBV12-4 and TRBJ2-1; the D gene is possibly TRBD2 (6 bases). Trimming cost V 6 bases and J 10 bases, with 13 bases left between them. The CDR3 loop spans 12 amino acids. The CDR3 region is CASSFTAGEQFF. In DNA, the CDR3 is TGTGCCAGCAGCTTTACCGCGGGAGAGCAGTTCTTC.

The chain joins TRBV6-5 to TRBJ1-4; D may be TRBD1 (6 bases). V dropped 2 bases and J dropped 8 bases, with 12 bases sitting between them. This CDR3 contains 14 residues. CDR1 MNHEY and CDR2 SVGAGI come from the germline V gene. The DNA of the CDR3 is TGTGCCAGCAGTTACGGGCAGGACAGAGAAAAACTGTTTTTT. Translation: CASSYGQDREKLFF.

J is TRBJ2-1 and V is TRBV7-9; 10 bases are shared with TRBD1. The germline V gene encodes CDR1 SEHNR and CDR2 FQNEAQ (reference sequence). With V trimmed by 8 bases and J by 6 bases, 7 bases remained unmatched. The CDR3 sequence is 14 residues long. CDR3 sequence: CASGGQGVVNEQFF. CDR3 nucleotide sequence: TGTGCCAGCGGCGGACAGGGGGTAGTCAATGAGCAGTTCTTC.

The V gene is TRBV27, the J gene TRBJ1-2; a weak D match, TRBD1 (5 bases). Germline V CDR1 and CDR2: MNHEY, SMNVEV (reference sequence). V lost 5 bases and J 5 bases, leaving 24 bases between the germline ends. CDR3 length equals 17 residues. CDR3: CASSPSRGGQFLYGYTF. The DNA of the CDR3 is TGTGCCAGCAGTCCCTCCCGCGGCGGACAATTCCTATATGGCTACACCTTC.

The genes are TRBV18 and TRBJ2-1; D possibly corresponds to TRBD1 (6 bases). Trimming shortened V by 3 bases and J by 7 bases, and 10 bases separated the two germline ends. Looked up from germline, CDR1 is KGHSH and CDR2 is LQKENI. This CDR3 is built from 13 residues. The CDR3 DNA is TGTGCCAGCTCACCGCAGGGGCTTAATGAGCAGTTCTTC. As protein: CASSPQGLNEQFF.

This clone was seen more than once but under ten times. This rearrangement joins TRBV27 to TRBJ1-1; possible D gene TRBD1, 6 bases. The V and J ends lost 9 bases and 0 bases respectively, with 8 bases between them. This CDR3 is 12 amino acids long. Germline V gene data show CDR1 as MNHEY and CDR2 as SMNVEV (reference sequence). CDR3 bases: TGTGCCAGTGGACAGTTGAACACTGAAGCTTTCTTT. Translating gives CASGQLNTEAFF.

This chain uses TRBV7-9 with TRBJ2-7; D possibly corresponds to TRBD1 (6 bases). Trimming pared 4 bases from V and 1 base from J, leaving 11 bases between. The germline V gene encodes CDR1 SEHNR and CDR2 FQNEAQ (reference sequence). This CDR3 spans 14 amino acids. CDR3 region: CASSSQGLSYEQYF. CDR3 in DNA: TGTGCCAGCAGCTCACAGGGTTTATCCTACGAGCAGTACTTC. The variable domain in full, with the rest retrieved from reference TRBV7-9 and TRBJ2-7, is DTGVSQNPRHKITKRGQNVTFRCDPISEHNRLYWYRQTLGQGPEFLTYFQNEAQLEKSRLLSDRFSAERPKGSFSTLEIQRTEQGDSAMYLCASSSQGLSYEQYFGPGTRLTVT.

This chain joins TRBV7-2 and TRBJ2-7; the match to TRBD1 covers 10 bases. Germline V gene data show CDR1 as SGHTA and CDR2 as FQGNSA. CDR3 length equals 18 residues. With V trimmed by 3 bases and J by 3 bases, 14 bases remained unmatched. The CDR3, as DNA: TGTGCCAGCAGCTTGCGGACAGGGGGGTCCGGGACTATCTACGAGCAGTACTTC. Residues: CASSLRTGGSGTIYEQYF. The whole variable domain, filled in from reference TRBV7-2 and TRBJ2-7, reads GAGVSQSPSNKVTEKGKDVELRCDPISGHTALYWYRQSLGQGLEFLIYFQGNSAPDKSGLPSDRFSAERTGGSVSTLTIQRTQQEDSAVYLCASSLRTGGSGTIYEQYFGPGTRLTVT.

This chain joins TRBV6-5 and TRBJ2-7; 7 bases match TRBD1. The trim removed 5 bases at V and 3 bases at J, leaving 4 bases unmatched. Germline V gene sequence: CDR1 MNHEY, CDR2 SVGAGI. The CDR3 spans 13 residues. CDR3 sequence (DNA): TGTGCCAGCAGTACAACAGGGGTCTACGAGCAGTACTTC. Its protein is CASSTTGVYEQYF.

V usage is TRBV7-2 and J usage is TRBJ1-4, with D unresolved. The germline V gene encodes CDR1 SGHTA and CDR2 FQGNSA. The CDR3 extends over 13 amino acids. Trimming stripped 5 bases from V and 5 bases from J, with 9 bases between. CDR3 DNA: TGTGCCAGCAGCGGCGGGAGGAATGAAAAACTGTTTTTT. It encodes CASSGGRNEKLFF. Combining the CDR3 with reference TRBV7-2 and TRBJ1-4 gives the whole variable domain GAGVSQSPSNKVTEKGKDVELRCDPISGHTALYWYRQSLGQGLEFLIYFQGNSAPDKSGLPSDRFSAERTGGSVSTLTIQRTQQEDSAVYLCASSGGRNEKLFFGSGTQLSVL.